This TCR beta chain is from a study of prognosis after radiotherapy for stage I lung cancer. This clonotype has ten or more counts. Starting from genomic DNA, TCR beta CDR3 was amplified through two-round multiplex PCR. Used in first-round PCR were primers specific to each TRBV and TRBJ gene. TCRdb ran MiXCR on the multiplex PCR reads and lists one entry per CDR3 protein. The table shows 24,000 or so distinct CDR3 sequences, with roughly 40% occurring only once. The input for sequencing was PBMCs, taken before or after stereotactic body radiation therapy (not recorded which). This receptor was obtained from a donor aged 50 or older with non-small cell lung cancer.

The CDR3 is CATSDTTGAQETQYF. The CDR3 bases are TGTGCCACCAGTGATACTACCGGGGCACAAGAGACCCAGTACTTC. V gene TRBV24-1 combines with J gene TRBJ2-5; perhaps D is TRBD1 or TRBD2 (5 bases each). CDR3 length equals 15 residues. V lost 3 bases and J 2 bases, leaving 12 bases between the germline ends. Germline V gene sequence: CDR1 KGHDR, CDR2 SFDVKD.